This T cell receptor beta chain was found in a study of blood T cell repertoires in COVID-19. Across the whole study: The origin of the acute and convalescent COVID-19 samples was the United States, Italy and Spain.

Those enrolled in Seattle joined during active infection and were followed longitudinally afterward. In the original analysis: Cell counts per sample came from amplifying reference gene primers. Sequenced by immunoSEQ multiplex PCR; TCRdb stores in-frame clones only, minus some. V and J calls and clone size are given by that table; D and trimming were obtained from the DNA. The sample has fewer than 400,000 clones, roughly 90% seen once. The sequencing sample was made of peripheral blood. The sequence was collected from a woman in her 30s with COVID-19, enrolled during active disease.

CDR3 residues: CASSANRVENEQYF. The CDR3 nucleotides read TGTGCCAGCAGCGCCAACAGGGTGGAAAACGAGCAGTACTTC. This rearrangement joins TRBV7-2 to TRBJ2-7; the D gene is possibly TRBD1 (6 bases). V lost 5 bases to trimming and J lost 5 bases, with 16 bases between them. Germline values: CDR1 SGHTA, CDR2 FQGNSA. The CDR3 is 14 amino acids.